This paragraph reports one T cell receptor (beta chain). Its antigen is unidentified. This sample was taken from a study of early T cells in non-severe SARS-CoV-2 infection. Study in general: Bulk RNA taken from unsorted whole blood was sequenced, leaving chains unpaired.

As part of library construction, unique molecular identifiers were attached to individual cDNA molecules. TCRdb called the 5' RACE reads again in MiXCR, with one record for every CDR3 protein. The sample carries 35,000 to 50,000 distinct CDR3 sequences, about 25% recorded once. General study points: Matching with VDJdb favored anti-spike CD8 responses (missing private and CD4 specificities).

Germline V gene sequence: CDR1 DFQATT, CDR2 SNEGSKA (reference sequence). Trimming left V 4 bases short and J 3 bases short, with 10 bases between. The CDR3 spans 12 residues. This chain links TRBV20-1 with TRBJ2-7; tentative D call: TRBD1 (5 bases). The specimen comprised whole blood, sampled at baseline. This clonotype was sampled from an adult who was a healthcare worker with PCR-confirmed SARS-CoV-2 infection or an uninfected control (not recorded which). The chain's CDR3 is CSATTGFYEQYF. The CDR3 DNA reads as TGCAGTGCTACCACAGGATTCTACGAGCAGTACTTC.